Each of the 22 T cell receptor beta chains below was sequenced from the same sample in a study of T cells after yellow fever vaccination. MiXCR, applied by TCRdb to the 5' RACE reads, yields one record per CDR3 protein. The sample contains about 170,000 distinct CDR3 sequences, about 11% of which appear only once. The material was CD8+ T cells sorted from PBMCs, obtained 15 days after the yellow fever booster vaccination. All receptors derive from a man younger than 35 who received the YFV17D yellow fever vaccine.

This clonotype was seen ten or more times. The CDR3 DNA reads TGCGCCAGCAGCCGACAGGGACGCAACACTGAAGCTTTCTTT. The encoded protein is CASSRQGRNTEAFF. V and J are TRBV5-1 and TRBJ1-1; 7 bases align to TRBD1. CDR3 length equals 14 residues. Germline V gene sequence: CDR1 SGHRS, CDR2 YFSETQ. Trimming cost V 4 bases and J 2 bases; bases outside gene matches: 5.

This clonotype was seen a handful of times. The V call is TRBV6-5, the J call TRBJ2-6; TRBD1 might be the D (5 bases). CDR1 and CDR2 from the germline V gene are MNHEY and SVGAGI. CDR3 length: 14 residues. V was shortened by 4 bases and J by 3 bases, with 7 bases between the two germline ends. DNA of the CDR3: TGTGCCAGCAGTTCAGGGTATGGGGCCAACGTCCTGACTTTC. Its translation is CASSSGYGANVLTF.

V usage is TRBV11-2 and J usage is TRBJ2-3, with D maybe TRBD1 (7 bases). The V and J ends lost 8 bases and 1 base respectively, with 19 bases between them. This CDR3 has 16 residues. The germline CDR1 and CDR2 sequences are SGHAT and FQNNGV. CDR3 nucleotides: TGTGCCAGCGGATGGGGTCGCGGGACAGGCACAGATACGCAGTATTTT. It specifies CASGWGRGTGTDTQYF.

This clonotype was counted ten times or more. The chain carries TRBV11-2 and TRBJ2-1; D gene uncertain. The CDR3 length is 14 residues. CDR1 is SGHAT and CDR2 is FQNNGV in the germline V gene. Trimming left V 4 bases short and J 6 bases short, with 13 bases between. The chain's CDR3 is CASSSAVLTNEQFF. The CDR3 nucleotides are TGTGCCAGCAGCTCCGCCGTCCTAACCAATGAGCAGTTCTTC.

V gene TRBV11-3 combines with J gene TRBJ2-1; 7 bases fit TRBD1. There are 16 residues in the CDR3. Looked up from germline, CDR1 is SGHNT and CDR2 is YENEEA. Trimming at V came to 5 bases and at J to 2 bases, leaving 9 bases not matched to a gene. The CDR3 region has the DNA TGTGCCAGCAGCACTTCACAGGGGAGTCCCTACAATGAGCAGTTCTTC. It translates to CASSTSQGSPYNEQFF.

DNA for the CDR3: TGCGCCAGCAGCCAAGATCTAGCGGGGGTCTACGAGCAGTACTTC. It is translated as CASSQDLAGVYEQYF. The gene calls are TRBV4-1 and TRBJ2-7; 10 bases are a match to TRBD2. The V gene end was trimmed by 0 bases and the J gene end by 3 bases; junction bases not matched to a gene: 2. Germline values: CDR1 MGHRA, CDR2 YSYEKL. The CDR3 loop spans 15 amino acids.

This clonotype has more than one count but fewer than ten. The genes are TRBV6-1 and TRBJ2-2, with D possibly matching TRBD2 (5 bases). Germline lookup yields CDR1 MNHNS and CDR2 SASEGT. This CDR3 has 12 residues. With 7 bases removed from V and 6 bases from J, the gap between germline ends came to 9 bases. The CDR3 nucleotides are TGTGCCAGCATACGGGGTCCCGGGGAGCTGTTTTTT. This translates into CASIRGPGELFF.

This clonotype was observed a handful of times. The chain joins TRBV9 to TRBJ2-7; 10 nucleotides match TRBD1. The CDR3 spans 14 residues. V lost 3 bases and J lost 5; bases outside the gene matches: 5. Germline-derived CDR1 and CDR2 are SGDLS and YYNGEE. This CDR3 is CASSEGQGLDEQYF. CDR3 nucleotide sequence: TGTGCCAGCAGCGAGGGACAGGGGCTAGACGAGCAGTACTTC.

The chain couples TRBV21-1 to TRBJ1-4. TRBV21-1 is termed a pseudogene. This CDR3 has 11 residues. The CDR3 bases are TGTGCCAGCAGCAAGACATGTAAACTGTTTTTT. Translation: CASSKTCKLFF.

This clonotype showed up many times. This sequence joins TRBV20-1 and TRBJ2-1; D might be TRBD1 (6 bases). V was pared by 6 bases and J by 1 base, with 13 bases between. Germline CDR1 reads DFQATT; CDR2 reads SNEGSKA (reference sequence). The CDR3 extends over 14 amino acids. The CDR3 coding sequence is TGCAGTGCCACAGGGAACTGGTCCTACAATGAGCAGTTCTTC. It is translated as CSATGNWSYNEQFF.

J is TRBJ2-1 and V is TRBV7-3, with TRBD1 matching over 7 bases. V shed 5 bases and J 7 bases; nucleotides not matched to a gene: 8. The germline V gene has CDR1 SGHTA and CDR2 FQGTGA. This CDR3 spans 14 amino acids. CDR3 loop: CASSLGGRGNEQFF. The CDR3 coding sequence is TGTGCCAGCAGCCTAGGGGGCAGGGGGAATGAGCAGTTCTTC. The variable domain in full, with the rest retrieved from reference TRBV7-3 and TRBJ2-1, is GAGVSQTPSNKVTEKGKYVELRCDPISGHTALYWYRQSLGQGPEFLIYFQGTGAADDSGLPNDRFFAVRPEGSVSTLKIQRTERGDSAVYLCASSLGGRGNEQFFGPGTRLTVL.

This chain connects TRBV29-1 to TRBJ2-7; unclear D gene. Trimming stripped 6 bases from V and 0 bases from J, with 9 bases between. The length of the CDR3 is 12 residues. CDR1 and CDR2 from the germline V gene are SQVTM and ANQGSEA. CDR3 DNA sequence: TGCAGCGTCGCCATAAACTCCTACGAGCAGTACTTC. This codes for CSVAINSYEQYF.

This clonotype was found many times. V is TRBV4-3 and J is TRBJ2-1; a possible D gene is TRBD2 (7 bases). Trimming cost V 0 bases and J 6 bases, with 21 bases left between them. Germline V gene sequence: CDR1 LGHNA, CDR2 YSLEER. The CDR3 loop spans 18 amino acids. CDR3 DNA: TGCGCCAGCAGCCAAGATCGGAGGATGGGGGGGCCCATCAATGAGCAGTTCTTC. Translation: CASSQDRRMGGPINEQFF.

V usage is TRBV2 and J usage is TRBJ2-2, with D possibly being TRBD1 (6 bases). The CDR3 has 13 amino acids. Germline V gene sequence: CDR1 SNHLY, CDR2 FYNNEI. V dropped 7 bases and J dropped 5 bases, with 11 bases sitting between them. Here the CDR3 DNA reads TGTGCCAGCATCGAACAGGGAACCGGGGAGCTGTTTTTT. It codes for CASIEQGTGELFF.

The chain recombines TRBV6-5 with TRBJ2-1; either TRBD1 or TRBD2 may supply D (5 bases each). CDR1 is MNHEY, CDR2 SVGAGI, per germline. The CDR3 consists of 15 residues. V was trimmed by 6 bases and J by 3 bases, leaving 15 bases between them. This chain's CDR3 is CASSEGRPVYNEQFF. CDR3 DNA: TGTGCCAGCAGCGAGGGACGCCCGGTCTACAATGAGCAGTTCTTC.

V usage is TRBV6-6 and J usage is TRBJ1-1; 7 bases line up with TRBD1. Germline assignment: CDR1 MNHNY and CDR2 SVGAGI (reference sequence). The CDR3 runs 15 residues. Unmatched junction bases numbered 3, after V lost 1 base and J lost 1 base. CDR3 loop: CASSYFGDRNTEAFF. For the CDR3, the DNA is TGTGCCAGCAGTTACTTCGGGGACAGGAACACTGAAGCTTTCTTT.

The rearrangement joins TRBV4-3 to TRBJ2-2; 7 bases agree with TRBD1. The germline V gene encodes CDR1 LGHNA and CDR2 YSLEER. V shed 3 bases and J 4 bases; nucleotides not matched to a gene: 8. The CDR3 runs 16 residues. CDR3 residues: CASSQFDRDLTGELFF. CDR3 nucleotides: TGCGCCAGCAGCCAGTTCGACAGGGACCTCACCGGGGAGCTGTTTTTT.

This clonotype was seen more than once but under ten times. The chain has TRBV7-2 and TRBJ1-6, with D perhaps TRBD1 (5 bases). CDR1 SGHTA and CDR2 FQGNSA come from the germline V gene. This CDR3 spans 16 amino acids. V lost 3 bases, J lost 6 bases, and 15 bases lay in between. The CDR3 DNA is TGTGCCAGCAGCTTGGTTGGGGGAAGGGGTAATTCACCCCTCCACTTT. This gives the protein CASSLVGGRGNSPLHF.

The J gene is TRBJ1-2, the V gene TRBV18, with TRBD1 matching 11 bases. CDR1 is KGHSH and CDR2 is LQKENI in the germline V gene. The V segment lost 4 bases and the J segment 6 bases; nucleotides outside the gene matches: 7. The CDR3 runs to 15 residues. The CDR3 sequence is CASSQGQGAPHGYTF. As DNA, the CDR3 is TGTGCCAGCTCACAAGGACAGGGGGCGCCGCATGGCTACACCTTC.

In this sample, this clonotype turned up once. CDR3 amino acids: CASSTVSYEQYF. CDR3 sequence (DNA): TGTGCCAGCAGTACCGTCAGCTACGAGCAGTACTTC. The chain uses TRBV6-2 or TRBV6-3 and TRBJ2-7; D gene uncertain. Germline CDR1 reads MNHEY; CDR2 reads SVGEGT. Trimming took 5 bases from V and 3 from J, leaving 8 bases between them. The CDR3 has 12 amino acids.

The table lists this clonotype with many counts. The rearrangement uses TRBV27 and TRBJ2-3, with D unresolved. Germline CDR1 and CDR2: MNHEY and SMNVEV (reference sequence). This CDR3 comprises 15 residues. V dropped 1 base and J dropped 5 bases, with 13 bases sitting between them. CDR3 residues: CASSLFGYEGDTQYF. DNA of the CDR3: TGTGCCAGCAGTTTATTCGGGTACGAAGGAGATACGCAGTATTTT.

This clonotype has a handful of counts. This chain uses TRBV7-2 with TRBJ1-1; 8 bases map to TRBD1. Germline CDR1 is SGHTA and CDR2 is FQGNSA. J gave up 3 bases and V 4 bases, and 10 bases lay outside the gene matches. The CDR3 covers 16 residues. This CDR3 reads CASSYFEDRADTEAFF. The CDR3 DNA is TGTGCCAGCAGCTATTTCGAGGACAGGGCAGACACTGAAGCTTTCTTT.